This T cell receptor (beta chain) was recovered during a study of regulatory T cells in long-lasting Graves disease. Time point given: persistent/refractory GD, antithyroid drugs over 5 years with positive TRAb. The authors made the TCR library using RNA they extracted from PBMCs. CDR3 regions were amplified by Arm-PCR using iRepertoire HTBI primers to build TCR beta libraries. Per the original methods: Across the samples, identification revealed some 64 TRBV and some 14 TRBJ segments. TCRdb reanalysed the multiplex PCR reads using MiXCR and keeps one entry per CDR3 protein. The V and J calls and clone size are TCRdb's, not the authors'. The sample records about 430,000 distinct CDR3 sequences, around 23% being singletons. Germline-derived CDR1 and CDR2 are SQVTM and ANQGSEA. V gave up 2 bases and J gave up 0 bases; unmatched junction bases: 3. CDR3 size: 14 residues. Findings and caveats of the study: Those with persistent Graves' had less TCR diversity than newly diagnosed patients. TRBV28, TRBJ1-2 and TRBJ2-5 were favored in persistent disease. Among persistent patients, a larger number of public clonotypes were shared (approximately 2,900) than among newly diagnosed patients (about 950).

This clonotype was observed once. Its target is unknown. The chain has TRBV29-1 and TRBJ1-2; 7 nucleotides agree with TRBD1. This TCR was sampled from a female donor with Graves disease. Specimen: peripheral blood mononuclear cells (PBMCs), collected when the disease was refractory, from a patient treated with antithyroid drugs. The CDR3, as DNA: TGCAGCGTTGAAACAGGGGATGCTAACTATGGCTACACCTTC. Amino acid sequence: CSVETGDANYGYTF.